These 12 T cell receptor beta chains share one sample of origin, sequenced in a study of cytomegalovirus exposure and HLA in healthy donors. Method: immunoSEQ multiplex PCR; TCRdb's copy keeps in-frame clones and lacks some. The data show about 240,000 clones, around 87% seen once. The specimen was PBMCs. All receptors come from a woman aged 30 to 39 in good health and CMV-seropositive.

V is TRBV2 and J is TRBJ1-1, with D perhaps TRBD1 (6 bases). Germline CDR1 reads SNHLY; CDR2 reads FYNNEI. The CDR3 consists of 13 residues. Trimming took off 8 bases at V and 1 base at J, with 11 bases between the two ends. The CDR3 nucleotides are TGTGCCAGCTCTGGACAGCGGAACACTGAAGCTTTCTTT. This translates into CASSGQRNTEAFF.

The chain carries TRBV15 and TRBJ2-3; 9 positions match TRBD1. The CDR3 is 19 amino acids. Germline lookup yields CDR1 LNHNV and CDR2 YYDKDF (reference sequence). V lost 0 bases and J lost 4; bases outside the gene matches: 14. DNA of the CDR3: TGTGCCACCAGCAGAGAGGGGGTGGGACAGGGAGGGTCGGCAGATACGCAGTATTTT. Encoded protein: CATSREGVGQGGSADTQYF.

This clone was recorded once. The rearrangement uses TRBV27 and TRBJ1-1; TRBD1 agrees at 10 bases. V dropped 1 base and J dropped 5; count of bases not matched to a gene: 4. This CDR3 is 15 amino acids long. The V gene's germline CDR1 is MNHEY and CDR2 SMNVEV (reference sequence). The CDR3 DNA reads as TGTGCCAGCAGTTTATGGGGGACAGGGGATACTGAAGCTTTCTTT. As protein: CASSLWGTGDTEAFF.

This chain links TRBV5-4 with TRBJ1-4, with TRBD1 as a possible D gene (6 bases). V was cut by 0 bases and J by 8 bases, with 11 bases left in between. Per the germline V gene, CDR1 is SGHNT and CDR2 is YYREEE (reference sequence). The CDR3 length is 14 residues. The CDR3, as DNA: TGTGCCAGCAGCTTGGGGGGACAACGGGAAAAACTGTTTTTT. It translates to CASSLGGQREKLFF.

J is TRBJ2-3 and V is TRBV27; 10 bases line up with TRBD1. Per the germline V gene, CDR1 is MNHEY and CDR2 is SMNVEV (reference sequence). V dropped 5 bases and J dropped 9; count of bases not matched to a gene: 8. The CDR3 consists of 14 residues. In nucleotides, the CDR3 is TGTGCCAGCAGTCCCGGACAGGGGGGCGCAACGCAGTATTTT. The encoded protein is CASSPGQGGATQYF.

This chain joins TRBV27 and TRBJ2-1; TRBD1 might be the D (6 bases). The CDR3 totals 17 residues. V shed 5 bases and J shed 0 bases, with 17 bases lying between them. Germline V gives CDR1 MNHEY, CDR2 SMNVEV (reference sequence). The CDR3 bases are TGTGCCAGCAGTAGCCCCCTAAGGGGGAGCTCCTACAATGAGCAGTTCTTC. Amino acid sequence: CASSSPLRGSSYNEQFF.

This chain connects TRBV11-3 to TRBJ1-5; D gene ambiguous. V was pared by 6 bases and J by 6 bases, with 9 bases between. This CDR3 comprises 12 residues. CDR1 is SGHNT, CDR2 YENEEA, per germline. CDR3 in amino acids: CASRNGVQPQHF. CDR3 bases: TGTGCCAGCAGGAACGGGGTTCAGCCCCAGCATTTT.

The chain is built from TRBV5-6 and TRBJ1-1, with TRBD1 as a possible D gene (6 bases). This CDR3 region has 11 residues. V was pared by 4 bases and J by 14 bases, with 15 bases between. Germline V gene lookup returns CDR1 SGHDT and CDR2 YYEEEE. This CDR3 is CASSRRGQRFF. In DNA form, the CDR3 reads TGTGCCAGCAGCAGGCGGGGGCAACGCTTCTTT.

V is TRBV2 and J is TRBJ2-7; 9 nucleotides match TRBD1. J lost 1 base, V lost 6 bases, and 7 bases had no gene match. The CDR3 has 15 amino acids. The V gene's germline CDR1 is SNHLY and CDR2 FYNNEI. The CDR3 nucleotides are TGTGCCAGCAGCCAGGGACAGGGATTTTCCTACGAGCAGTACTTC. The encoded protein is CASSQGQGFSYEQYF.

CDR3 nucleotides: TGTGCCAGCAGCGGGGGGACTAGCCTTGAGCAGTTCTTC. This translates into CASSGGTSLEQFF. This chain links TRBV11-2 with TRBJ2-1; 9 bases map to TRBD2. The CDR3 contains 13 residues. With 5 bases clipped from V and 9 bases from J, the junction kept 5 bases outside the gene matches. Germline values: CDR1 SGHAT, CDR2 FQNNGV.

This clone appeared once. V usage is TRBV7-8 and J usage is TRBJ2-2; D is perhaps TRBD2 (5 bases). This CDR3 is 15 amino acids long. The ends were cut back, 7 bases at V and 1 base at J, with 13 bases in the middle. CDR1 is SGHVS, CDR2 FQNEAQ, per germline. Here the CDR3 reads CASIWGVKNTGELFF. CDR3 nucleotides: TGTGCCAGCATATGGGGAGTTAAGAACACCGGGGAGCTGTTTTTT.

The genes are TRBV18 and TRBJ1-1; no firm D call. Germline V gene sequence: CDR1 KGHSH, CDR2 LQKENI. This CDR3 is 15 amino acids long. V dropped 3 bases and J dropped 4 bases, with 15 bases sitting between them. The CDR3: CASSPRSGSGTEAFF. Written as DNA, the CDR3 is TGTGCCAGCTCACCCCGATCCGGGTCGGGCACTGAAGCTTTCTTT.